The 24 T cell receptor beta chains reported below all come from one sample, sequenced in a study of blood T cell repertoires in COVID-19. Measured with immunoSEQ multiplex PCR; TCRdb has only the in-frame clones, and not every one. The data contain around 260,000 clones, around 86% of them seen just once; the ten biggest clones take up over 7.5%. Input material: peripheral blood. These receptors all stem from a man aged 35 to 55 who had recovered from COVID-19.

This clone was seen a single time. The J gene is TRBJ2-7, the V gene TRBV5-1; D is perhaps TRBD1 (6 bases). The CDR3 totals 13 residues. Germline V gene lookup returns CDR1 SGHRS and CDR2 YFSETQ. V lost 1 base, J lost 1 base, and 6 bases lay in between. The CDR3 is CASSLTGSYEQYF. The CDR3 DNA reads as TGCGCCAGCAGCTTGACAGGGTCCTACGAGCAGTACTTC.

This clone was seen only a few times. The chain joins TRBV7-7 to TRBJ2-1, with 12 bases aligning to TRBD2. CDR3 length: 15 amino acids. Germline CDR1 and CDR2: SSHAT and FNYEAQ (reference sequence). V lost 5 bases to trimming and J lost 5 bases; unmatched junction nucleotides: 4. The CDR3, as DNA: TGTGCCAGCAGCCCTAGACTAGCGGGGGACAATGAGCAGTTCTTC. The encoded protein is CASSPRLAGDNEQFF.

The chain carries TRBV7-2 and TRBJ1-6, with a possible D match to TRBD1 (5 bases). The germline CDR1 and CDR2 sequences are SGHTA and FQGNSA. The length of the CDR3 is 12 residues. Deletions cut 6 bases from V and 8 bases from J, with 8 bases between. The CDR3 loop reads CASRQTDSPLHF. The DNA for the CDR3 is TGTGCCAGCAGACAGACAGATTCACCCCTCCACTTT.

J is TRBJ2-7 and V is TRBV5-6; 7 positions match TRBD1. Unmatched junction bases numbered 4, after V lost 4 bases and J lost 3 bases. CDR1 and CDR2 (germline): SGHDT, YYEEEE. The CDR3 consists of 13 residues. CDR3 nucleotides: TGTGCCAGCAGCGCAGCAGGGGGCTACGAGCAGTACTTC. Residues: CASSAAGGYEQYF. Filled out from reference TRBV5-6 and TRBJ2-7, the complete variable domain reads DAGVTQSPTHLIKTRGQQVTLRCSPKSGHDTVSWYQQALGQGPQFIFQYYEEEERQRGNFPDRFSGHQFPNYSSELNVNALLLGDSALYLCASSAAGGYEQYFGPGTRLTVT.

V gene TRBV6-1 combines with J gene TRBJ2-5; 11 bases are a match to TRBD2. This CDR3 region has 16 residues. Germline V gene lookup returns CDR1 MNHNS and CDR2 SASEGT. Trimming cost V 0 bases and J 5 bases; bases outside gene matches: 5. The CDR3 region is CASSEAASGGHETQYF. The DNA for the CDR3 is TGTGCCAGCAGTGAAGCGGCTAGCGGGGGGCATGAGACCCAGTACTTC.

The chain employs TRBV5-1 and TRBJ2-7; possible D gene TRBD2, 5 bases. This CDR3 is 16 amino acids long. Trimming removed 3 bases at V and 0 bases at J, with 16 bases between. Germline lookup yields CDR1 SGHRS and CDR2 YFSETQ. CDR3 protein: CASSSLLGPSSYEQYF. DNA for the CDR3: TGCGCCAGCAGCTCCTTACTAGGTCCCAGCTCCTACGAGCAGTACTTC.

The V gene is TRBV3-1 (or the pseudogene TRBV3-2), the J gene TRBJ1-5; possible D gene TRBD1, 6 bases. Germline assignment: CDR1 LGHDT and CDR2 YNNKEL (reference sequence). The CDR3 spans 13 residues. Trimming took 3 bases from V and 3 from J, leaving 6 bases between them. The CDR3 region has the DNA TGTGCCAGCAGCCAGGGACACAATCAGCCCCAGCATTTT. Its protein product is CASSQGHNQPQHF.

CDR3 in DNA: TGTGCCAGCTCAGGATTGGTGTACAATGAGCAGTTCTTC. This gives the protein CASSGLVYNEQFF. The rearrangement joins TRBV7-2 to TRBJ2-1; unclear D gene. From germline, CDR1 is SGHTA and CDR2 FQGNSA. CDR3 length: 13 amino acids. The V end was cut by 8 bases, the J end by 4 bases, with 12 bases between.

The rearrangement uses TRBV27 and TRBJ2-7; a possible D gene is TRBD2 (6 bases). The germline V gene encodes CDR1 MNHEY and CDR2 SMNVEV (reference sequence). The CDR3 is 10 residues long. V shed 8 bases and J shed 6 bases, with 8 bases lying between them. The CDR3 loop reads CASGAGEQYF. CDR3 nucleotide sequence: TGTGCCAGCGGAGCGGGCGAGCAGTACTTC.

The V and J genes are TRBV18 and TRBJ2-7, with D perhaps matching TRBD2 (6 bases). V gave up 3 bases and J gave up 0 bases, with 12 bases separating them. The CDR3 sequence is 15 residues long. Germline V lookup: CDR1 KGHSH, CDR2 LQKENI. CDR3 nucleotides: TGTGCCAGCTCACCCGGGACTGGGGGCTCCTACGAGCAGTACTTC. Translating it yields CASSPGTGGSYEQYF. Variable domain in full (rest from reference TRBV18 and TRBJ2-7): NAGVMQNPRHLVRRRGQEARLRCSPMKGHSHVYWYRQLPEEGLKFMVYLQKENIIDESGMPKERFSAEFPKEGPSILRIQQVVRGDSAAYFCASSPGTGGSYEQYFGPGTRLTVT.

The V gene is TRBV29-1, the J gene TRBJ1-1, with D hard to call. V lost 7 bases to trimming and J lost 1 base, with 10 bases between them. The CDR3 loop spans 12 amino acids. CDR1 SQVTM and CDR2 ANQGSEA come from the germline V gene. DNA for the CDR3: TGCAGCGCCTCGGAGGGGAACACTGAAGCTTTCTTT. It is translated as CSASEGNTEAFF. The complete variable domain, with remaining parts taken from reference TRBV29-1 and TRBJ1-1, reads SAVISQKPSRDICQRGTSLTIQCQVDSQVTMMFWYRQQPGQSLTLIATANQGSEATYESGFVIDKFPISRPNLTFSTLTVSNMSPEDSSIYLCSASEGNTEAFFGQGTRLTVV.

This chain uses TRBV19 with TRBJ2-2; 10 bases agree with TRBD1. The CDR3 totals 17 residues. Looked up from germline, CDR1 is LNHDA and CDR2 is SQIVND (reference sequence). V was clipped by 5 bases and J by 2 bases; unmatched bases: 8. CDR3 region: CASSYRTGGKNTGELFF. CDR3 sequence (DNA): TGTGCCAGTAGTTATCGGACAGGGGGAAAAAACACCGGGGAGCTGTTTTTT.

The genes are TRBV6-1 and TRBJ2-3; D gene unclear. Trimming removed 8 bases from V and 6 bases from J, with 18 bases in between. The CDR3 spans 14 residues. CDR1 is MNHNS, CDR2 SASEGT, per germline. CDR3 protein: CASVLVAPGDTQYF. In DNA form, the CDR3 reads TGTGCCAGCGTACTGGTGGCCCCCGGGGATACGCAGTATTTT.

The V gene is TRBV7-3, the J gene TRBJ2-7; 7 bases fit TRBD1. J was trimmed by 4 bases and V by 4 bases; bases with no gene match: 4. The CDR3 is made up of 13 amino acids. CDR1 is SGHTA and CDR2 is FQGTGA in the germline V gene. CDR3 in amino acids: CASSSYRGYEQYF. The DNA of the CDR3 is TGTGCCAGCAGCTCATACAGGGGTTACGAGCAGTACTTC.

The rearrangement links TRBV7-2 to TRBJ2-7; tentative D call: TRBD1 (6 bases). Germline CDR1 is SGHTA and CDR2 is FQGNSA. Trimming shortened V by 0 bases and J by 4 bases, and 19 bases separated the two germline ends. The CDR3 has 17 amino acids. CDR3 nucleotides: TGTGCCAGCAGCTTAGCACCGGGAACAGGGAGTTTTTACGAGCAGTACTTC. Translation gives CASSLAPGTGSFYEQYF.

The V gene is TRBV9, the J gene TRBJ2-3; 8 bases align to TRBD1. CDR1 and CDR2 (germline): SGDLS, YYNGEE. V shed 5 bases and J 2 bases; nucleotides not matched to a gene: 7. This CDR3 region has 15 residues. CDR3 DNA: TGTGCCAGCAGAGCAGGGGGCTCTCACACAGATACGCAGTATTTT. As protein: CASRAGGSHTDTQYF. Full variable domain (remainder filled in from reference TRBV9 and TRBJ2-3): DSGVTQTPKHLITATGQRVTLRCSPRSGDLSVYWYQQSLDQGLQFLIQYYNGEERAKGNILERFSAQQFPDLHSELNLSSLELGDSALYFCASRAGGSHTDTQYFGPGTRLTVL.

A single count supports this clone. The chain links TRBV7-2 to TRBJ1-4; 8 bases fit TRBD1. This CDR3 comprises 15 residues. After removal of 7 bases from V and 0 bases from J, the junction contained 4 bases not matched to a gene. Germline CDR1 SGHTA, CDR2 FQGNSA. CDR3 coding DNA: TGTGCCAGCAACGGACAGGGATCAACTAATGAAAAACTGTTTTTT. Translation: CASNGQGSTNEKLFF.

The chain couples TRBV3-1 (or the pseudogene TRBV3-2) to TRBJ2-3; the match to TRBD2 covers 9 bases. Germline CDR1 and CDR2: LGHDT and YNNKEL (reference sequence). J lost 8 bases, V lost 3 bases, and 6 bases had no gene match. The CDR3 loop spans 14 amino acids. The CDR3 is CASSQTSGGGTQYF. In DNA form, the CDR3 reads TGTGCCAGCAGCCAGACTAGCGGAGGAGGTACGCAGTATTTT.

This chain uses TRBV27 with TRBJ2-7; D perhaps matches TRBD1 (6 bases). Trimming took off 7 bases at V and 0 bases at J, with 25 bases between the two ends. CDR1 is MNHEY and CDR2 is SMNVEV in the germline V gene (reference sequence). This CDR3 contains 18 residues. In nucleotides, the CDR3 is TGTGCCAGCAAAAACAGAGGTACAGGGCAAACCCTCTCCTACGAGCAGTACTTC. Its protein product is CASKNRGTGQTLSYEQYF.

The table lists this clone with a count of one. This chain connects TRBV14 to TRBJ2-1, with unresolved D. The germline V gene encodes CDR1 SGHDN and CDR2 FVKESK. Between the trimmed V and J ends, which lost 0 bases and 3 bases, there was a span of 9 bases. CDR3 length: 15 amino acids. CDR3 in amino acids: CASSQDRRSYNEQFF. CDR3 coding DNA: TGTGCCAGCAGCCAAGATCGGCGGAGCTACAATGAGCAGTTCTTC.

V usage is TRBV7-7 and J usage is TRBJ2-2, with D possibly TRBD2 on 5 matching bases. CDR3 size: 15 residues. The germline V and J ends were trimmed by 7 bases and 4 bases, with 16 bases remaining between them. Looked up from germline, CDR1 is SSHAT and CDR2 is FNYEAQ (reference sequence). The CDR3 coding sequence is TGTGCCAGCAACCCACTAGATGGGAGCACCGGGGAGCTGTTTTTT. Translating it yields CASNPLDGSTGELFF.

The chain links TRBV19 to TRBJ2-5; D might be TRBD1 (6 bases). CDR3 length equals 13 residues. Per the germline V gene, CDR1 is LNHDA and CDR2 is SQIVND (reference sequence). V was pared by 7 bases and J by 1 base, with 10 bases between. This chain's CDR3 is CASNGQLQETQYF. Written as DNA, the CDR3 is TGTGCCAGTAACGGACAGCTCCAAGAGACCCAGTACTTC.

This chain joins TRBV27 and TRBJ2-1, with 7 bases that match TRBD2. The V segment lost 2 bases and the J segment 1 base; nucleotides outside the gene matches: 11. The CDR3 is made up of 18 amino acids. CDR1 and CDR2 (germline): MNHEY, SMNVEV (reference sequence). CDR3 nucleotide sequence: TGTGCCAGCAGTTTAGGGGGGGGTTGGACGGGATCCTACAATGAGCAGTTCTTC. This sequence encodes CASSLGGGWTGSYNEQFF.

The rearrangement joins TRBV11-2 to TRBJ1-6; D gene uncertain. The CDR3 covers 14 residues. Germline CDR1 reads SGHAT; CDR2 reads FQNNGV. V shed 1 base and J shed 8 bases, with 9 bases lying between them. The CDR3 loop reads CASSLVEVYSPLHF. DNA of the CDR3: TGTGCCAGCAGCTTAGTGGAGGTCTATTCACCCCTCCACTTT.